Sequencing of this T cell receptor beta chain was carried out in a study of beta chain features in type 1 diabetes. Study summary: Patients looked much like healthy donors when it came to age, gender and cell yields. Whole-study results and caveats: Within patients, naive, central memory and Treg TCRB repertoires seemed more similar than within healthy donors.

This clone was seen a handful of times. Its specificity is not known. CD4+ naive, central memory, regulatory and stem cell-like memory cells were sorted via CD45RO/CCR7/CD25/CD127/CD95/CD27. Isolated RNA was reverse transcribed in full, so expressed TCRB transcripts were sequenced. Repertoires were generated with immunoSEQ multiplex PCR, while TCRdb's copy carries only in-frame clones and drops some. The table includes under 800,000 clones, 15% to 17% detected once. Germline V CDR1 and CDR2: SGDLS, YYNGEE. The J segment lost 3 bases and the V segment lost 0 bases, leaving 8 bases of the junction unmatched. CDR3 length equals 16 residues.

The chain couples TRBV9 to TRBJ2-7, with TRBD1 matching 8 bases. The sequenced sample consisted of naive CD4+ T cells from blood. This TCR came from a man in his late teens or twenties in good health. CDR3 nucleotide sequence: TGTGCCAGCAGCGTAGGGGGACAGGTGGGGATCTACGAGCAGTACTTC. The encoded protein is CASSVGGQVGIYEQYF.